The rows below give T cell receptor beta chains drawn from one sample of a study of cytomegalovirus exposure and HLA in healthy donors. Produced via immunoSEQ multiplex PCR; TCRdb's table is partial and in-frame only. The sample includes some 150,000 clones, more than 65% of them seen just once. Input material: PBMCs. These receptors all stem from a male donor in good health and CMV-seronegative. Both conserved end residues are part of each CDR3. The order of the fields is CDR3 length, J gene, clone size, V gene, D gene, CDR3 DNA, CDR3 protein. D genes are given only for firm matches. The size of a clone is reported for some rows only, either as once, few or many, or as a class for expanded clones.

>15|TRBJ1-6|NA|TRBV5-1|NA
TGCGCCAGCAGCTCACAGGGCCCTGGGGATTCACCCCTCCACTTT
CASSSQGPGDSPLHF
>16|TRBJ2-5|NA|TRBV7-3|TRBD2
TGTGCCAGCGGCCAAGCTCCCGGGGGGGGCCAAGAGACCCAGTACTTC
CASGQAPGGGQETQYF
>15|TRBJ1-4|NA|TRBV5-4|NA
TGTGCCAGCAGCCCAACACAGGGAAGTAATGAAAAACTGTTTTTT
CASSPTQGSNEKLFF
>13|TRBJ2-2|NA|TRBV5-1|NA
TGCGCCAGCACTCGGGAAAACACCGGGGAGCTGTTTTTT
CASTRENTGELFF
>15|TRBJ2-1|NA|TRBV9|TRBD2
TGTGCCAGCAGCAAACTAGCGGGAGGCTCCAATGAGCAGTTCTTC
CASSKLAGGSNEQFF
>15|TRBJ2-7|NA|TRBV11-2|TRBD1
TGTGCCAGCAGCTTAGGAGGGGACAGGGGCCACGAGCAGTACTTC
CASSLGGDRGHEQYF
>14|TRBJ1-5|NA|TRBV6-1|TRBD1
TGTGCCAGCAGGGACAGGGGACTCAATCAGCCCCAGCATTTT
CASRDRGLNQPQHF
>16|TRBJ2-3|NA|TRBV28|TRBD2
TGTGCCAGCAGCACGCTAGCGGGCCTTATCACAGATACGCAGTATTTT
CASSTLAGLITDTQYF
>12|TRBJ1-1|NA|TRBV19|NA
TGTGCCAGTAGTTATATGAACACTGAAGCTTTCTTT
CASSYMNTEAFF
>16|TRBJ1-2|NA|TRBV28|TRBD1
TGTACCAGCAGTTTACCTGGGACAGGCGAGGCGTATGGCTACACCTTC
CTSSLPGTGEAYGYTF
>12|TRBJ2-2|NA|TRBV6-4|NA
TGTGCCAGCAGCATGGACAGCGGGGAGCTGTTTTTT
CASSMDSGELFF
>15|TRBJ2-7|NA|TRBV5-5|NA
TGTGCCAGCAGCACGGACGGCGCGGGTCCCTACGAGCAGTACTTC
CASSTDGAGPYEQYF
>17|TRBJ1-1|NA|TRBV7-6|TRBD1
TGTGCCAGCAGCTTAGTGGCAGGGGGCGGGTTGAACACTGAAGCTTTCTTT
CASSLVAGGGLNTEAFF
>17|TRBJ2-6|once|TRBV4-1|TRBD1
TGCGCCAGCAGTCAGACAGGGGCTCACTCTGGGGCCAACGTCCTGACTTTC
CASSQTGAHSGANVLTF
>15|TRBJ1-5|NA|TRBV5-1|TRBD1
TGCGCCAGCAGCCCGGGACAGGGAAGCAATCAGCCCCAGCATTTT
CASSPGQGSNQPQHF
>16|TRBJ2-7|NA|TRBV7-8|NA
TGTGCCAGCAGCTTAGGGTTCTGGCGCACAGCCTACGAGCAGTACTTC
CASSLGFWRTAYEQYF
>14|TRBJ1-1|NA|TRBV25-1|TRBD1
TGTGCCAGCAGTGAAAGGGACAGGGCCACTGAAGCTTTCTTT
CASSERDRATEAFF
>16|TRBJ2-1|NA|TRBV4-3|NA
TGCGCCAGCAGCCAAGGAGGCGGGGCCTCCTACAATGAGCAGTTCTTC
CASSQGGGASYNEQFF
>15|TRBJ2-2|NA|TRBV6-6|TRBD1
TGTGCCAGCAGCAACAGGGGTCAATTCGTCGGGGAGCTGTTTTTT
CASSNRGQFVGELFF
>15|TRBJ1-4|NA|TRBV6-1|TRBD1
TGTGCCAGCAGTGTGGAGACAGGGCTGAATGAAAAACTGTTTTTT
CASSVETGLNEKLFF
>15|TRBJ1-1|NA|TRBV4-1|NA
TGCGCCAGCAGCCAAGATCTTGGGGGGGGCACTGAAGCTTTCTTT
CASSQDLGGGTEAFF
>15|TRBJ2-3|once|TRBV4-1|NA
TGCGCCAGCAGCCCCGAGGGCTCTAGCACAGATACGCAGTATTTT
CASSPEGSSTDTQYF
>14|TRBJ1-4|NA|TRBV2|TRBD1
TGTGCCAGCAGGATGGACAGGGGTGGTGAAAAACTGTTTTTT
CASRMDRGGEKLFF
>14|TRBJ2-7|NA|TRBV6-1|TRBD2
TGTGCCAGCAGGCCCGGGACTAGCGGCTACGAGCAGTACTTC
CASRPGTSGYEQYF
>14|TRBJ1-1|NA|TRBV2|TRBD1
TGTGCCAGCAGGGTGGACAGGGGGGACACTGAAGCTTTCTTT
CASRVDRGDTEAFF
>14|TRBJ2-7|NA|TRBV5-1|NA
TGCGCCAGCAGGATTGGGGGGTGGGGGGACGAGCAGTACTTC
CASRIGGWGDEQYF
>15|TRBJ1-2|NA|TRBV14|NA
TGTGCCAGCAGCCAAGAAGGAACAGCTTCCTGGGGCTACACCTTC
CASSQEGTASWGYTF
>14|TRBJ1-1|NA|TRBV28|NA
TGTGCCAGCAAAGGTGGCGGCGGGAACACTGAAGCTTTCTTT
CASKGGGGNTEAFF
>15|TRBJ2-3|NA|TRBV14|TRBD2
TGTGCCAGCTCCACGGTGCGGGAGGGCCCAGATACGCAGTATTTT
CASSTVREGPDTQYF
>13|TRBJ2-7|NA|TRBV7-7|NA
TGTGCCAGCAGCTTTTCTGCGGCCCACGAGCAGTACTTC
CASSFSAAHEQYF
>14|TRBJ2-7|NA|TRBV6-5|NA
TGTGCCAGCAGTTACGAGGTTAGCTCCTACGAGCAGTACTTC
CASSYEVSSYEQYF
>17|TRBJ2-5|few|TRBV9|TRBD1
TGTGCCAGCAGCGGAGCAGGACGGGACAGCCCCCAAGAGACCCAGTACTTC
CASSGAGRDSPQETQYF
>13|TRBJ2-7|NA|TRBV7-9|NA
TGTGCCAGCAGCTTAGGGGGCCAGGCTCAGCAGTGCTTC
CASSLGGQAQQCF
>14|TRBJ2-2|NA|TRBV5-4|NA
TGTGCCAGCACCTCTGGACAGAACACCGGGGAGCTGTTTTTT
CASTSGQNTGELFF
>14|TRBJ2-5|NA|TRBV5-6|NA
TGTGCCAGCAGCCACGGACAGCCTCAAGAGACCCAGTACTTC
CASSHGQPQETQYF
>13|TRBJ1-1|NA|TRBV19|NA
TGTGCCAGTAGCGCCTTAGGGGATGGTGAAGCTTTCTTT
CASSALGDGEAFF
>13|TRBJ1-5|NA|TRBV27|NA
TGTGCCAGCAGTAGGGAGAGCAATCAGCCCCAGCATTTT
CASSRESNQPQHF
>16|TRBJ2-3|NA|TRBV4-2|TRBD1
TGTGCCAGCAGCCCCTACCGGGACAGGGGCACAGATACGCAGTATTTT
CASSPYRDRGTDTQYF
>15|TRBJ2-3|NA|TRBV9|TRBD2
TGTGCCAGCAGCCCTACGGGACTAGCGACAGATACGCAGTATTTT
CASSPTGLATDTQYF
>12|TRBJ1-1|NA|TRBV7-9|NA
TGTGCCAGCAGCTTTGAGGGAGCTGAAGCTTTCTTT
CASSFEGAEAFF
>15|TRBJ1-2|NA|TRBV9|NA
TGTGCCAGCAGCGTAGAGGTCCGGGGGTGGCATGGCTACACCTTC
CASSVEVRGWHGYTF
>15|TRBJ1-2|NA|TRBV19|NA
TGTGCCAGTAGTATAAGTCCAACAGGAGACTATGGCTACACCTTC
CASSISPTGDYGYTF
>15|TRBJ2-7|NA|TRBV6-5|NA
TGTGCCAGCAGTTACCCCGATGGCGGTTCCTACGAGCAGTACTTC
CASSYPDGGSYEQYF
>11|TRBJ2-7|NA|TRBV11-2|NA
TGTGCCAGCACCGCCTATTACGAGCAGTACTTC
CASTAYYEQYF
>14|TRBJ2-7|NA|TRBV7-9|NA
TGTGCCAGCAGGGGCGGGCCCGGACCCACCGAGCAGTACTTC
CASRGGPGPTEQYF
>12|TRBJ2-3|NA|TRBV6-1|NA
TGTGCCAGCAGTTATACGGTAGATACGCAGTATTTT
CASSYTVDTQYF